This T cell receptor beta chain derives from a study of molecular identifiers for immune sequencing clone quantification. CDR3 length equals 16 residues. V was cut by 7 bases and J by 7 bases, with 22 bases left in between. Germline-derived CDR1 and CDR2 are LGHNT and FRNRAP. This clonotype has just a few counts. Sorting captured naive CD8 T cells as CD8+CD4-CCR7+CD45RA+. Bulk libraries came from a prior protocol with listed TCR primers. TCRdb redid the calling of the PCR reads with MiXCR, one entry per CDR3 protein. The data hold approximately 90,000 distinct CDR3 sequences, with about 24% observed a single time.

The sequence came from a human donor in good health. Some libraries in this study had Jurkat cell RNA spiked in. The sequenced sample was naive CD8+ T cells from blood, with Jurkat cell RNA spiked in. Subset given: FACS-sorted CD8+CD4-CCR7+CD45RA+ naive T cells. The chain is built from TRBV12-5 and TRBJ2-2, with a weak D call TRBD2 (6 bases). This CDR3 reads CASASHRLAGIGELFF. CDR3 DNA sequence: TGTGCTAGTGCCTCTCACCGGCTGGCGGGGATCGGGGAGCTGTTTTTT.